Listed below are T cell receptor beta chains from one sample, sequenced in a study of OX40 agonist ivuxolimab in advanced cancers. Sequenced by immunoSEQ multiplex PCR; TCRdb stores in-frame clones only, minus some. The sample has 95,000 to 100,000 clones, around 85% seen once. Sequences were derived from CD4+ or CD8+ T cells sorted from blood, sampled in a trial of the OX40 agonist ivuxolimab. The receptors were sampled from an adult with an advanced solid tumor such as melanoma, head and neck, liver or kidney cancer. Both conserved end residues are trimmed from each CDR3. Fields, in order: clone size, J gene, V gene, CDR3 protein. Where a row states a size, it is once, few, many or the class of an expanded clone; other rows omit it.

size: once
J: TRBJ2-2
V: TRBV27
CDR3: ASRRSGTAHTGELF

size: NA
J: TRBJ2-6
V: TRBV9
CDR3: ASSVVKAGANVLT

size: once
J: TRBJ1-4
V: TRBV11-2
CDR3: ASSRKGHNEEKLF

size: NA
J: TRBJ2-7
V: TRBV5-1
CDR3: ASSSEGRTYEQY

size: NA
J: TRBJ2-3
V: TRBV28
CDR3: ASSFPVIATDTQY

size: NA
J: TRBJ2-5
V: TRBV7-2
CDR3: ASSLGHSTGVGETQY

size: NA
J: TRBJ1-1
V: TRBV21-1
CDR3: ASSKRQGAVTEAF

size: NA
J: TRBJ2-7
V: TRBV5-6
CDR3: ASSSDRLANFIHEQY

size: NA
J: TRBJ2-7
V: TRBV7-9
CDR3: ASSLRRASYEQY

size: once
J: TRBJ2-7
V: TRBV5-6
CDR3: ASSEPGQGIYEQY